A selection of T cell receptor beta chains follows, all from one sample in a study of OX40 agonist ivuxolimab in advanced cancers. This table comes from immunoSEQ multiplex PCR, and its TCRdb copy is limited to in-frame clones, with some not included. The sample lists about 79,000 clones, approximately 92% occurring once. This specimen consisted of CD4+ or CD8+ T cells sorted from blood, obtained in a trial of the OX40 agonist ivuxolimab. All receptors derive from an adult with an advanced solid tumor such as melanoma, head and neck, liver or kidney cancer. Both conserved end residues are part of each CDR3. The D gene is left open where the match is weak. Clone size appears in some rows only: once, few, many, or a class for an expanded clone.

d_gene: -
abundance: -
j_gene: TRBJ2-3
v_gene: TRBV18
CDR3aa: CASSPSDTQYF
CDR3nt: TGTGCCAGCTCACCATCCGATACGCAGTATTTT

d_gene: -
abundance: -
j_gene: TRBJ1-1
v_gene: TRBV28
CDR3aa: CASRNRASNTEAFF
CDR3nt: TGTGCCAGCAGAAACAGGGCTTCGAACACTGAAGCTTTCTTT

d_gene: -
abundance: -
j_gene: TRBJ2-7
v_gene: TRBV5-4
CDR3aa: CASNLSSDEQYF
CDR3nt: TGTGCCAGCAACTTGAGTTCGGACGAGCAGTACTTC

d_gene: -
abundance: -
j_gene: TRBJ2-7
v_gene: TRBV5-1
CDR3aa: CASSLVAGQEYEQYF
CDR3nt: TGCGCCAGCAGCTTGGTGGCGGGGCAGGAGTACGAGCAGTACTTC

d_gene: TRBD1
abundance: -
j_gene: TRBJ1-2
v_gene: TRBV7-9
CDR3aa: CASSSGQGLYGYTF
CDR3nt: TGTGCCAGCAGCTCGGGACAGGGTCTCTATGGCTACACCTTC

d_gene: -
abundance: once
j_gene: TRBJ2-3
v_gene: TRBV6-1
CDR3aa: CASSGVSITDTQYF
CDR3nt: TGTGCCAGCAGTGGAGTCTCCATAACGGATACGCAGTATTTT

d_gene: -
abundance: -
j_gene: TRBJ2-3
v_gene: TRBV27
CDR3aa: CASSLSASPTDTQYF
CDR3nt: TGTGCCAGCAGTTTATCCGCCTCCCCCACAGATACGCAGTATTTT

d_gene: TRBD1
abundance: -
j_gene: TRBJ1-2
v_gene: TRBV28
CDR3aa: CASSTGQGFYGYTF
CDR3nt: TGTGCCAGCAGTACGGGACAGGGATTCTATGGCTACACCTTC

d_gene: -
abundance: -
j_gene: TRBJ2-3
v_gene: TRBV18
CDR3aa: CASSPPAISSTDTQYF
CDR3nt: TGTGCCAGCTCACCACCGGCTATATCTAGCACAGATACGCAGTATTTT

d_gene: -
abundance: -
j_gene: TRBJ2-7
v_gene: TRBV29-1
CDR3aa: CSVRISYEQYF
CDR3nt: TGCAGCGTAAGGATTTCCTACGAGCAGTACTTC

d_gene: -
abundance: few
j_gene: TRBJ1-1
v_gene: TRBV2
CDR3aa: CASSDWNTEAFF
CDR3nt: TGTGCCAGCAGTGATTGGAACACTGAAGCTTTCTTT

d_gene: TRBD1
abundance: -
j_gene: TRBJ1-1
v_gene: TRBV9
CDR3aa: CASNAGTVYTEAFF
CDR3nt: TGTGCCAGCAATGCCGGGACAGTGTACACTGAAGCTTTCTTT

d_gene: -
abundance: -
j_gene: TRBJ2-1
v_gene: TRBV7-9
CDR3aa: CASSSRRGLSEQFF
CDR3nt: TGTGCCAGCAGCTCCCGGAGGGGTCTTAGTGAGCAGTTCTTC

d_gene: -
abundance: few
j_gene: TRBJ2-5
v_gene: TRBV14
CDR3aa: CASKMRGAEETQYF
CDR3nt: TGTGCCAGCAAAATGAGGGGAGCGGAAGAGACCCAGTACTTC

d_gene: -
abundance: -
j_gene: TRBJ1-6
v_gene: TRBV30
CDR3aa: CAWNEGSYNSPLHF
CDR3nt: TGTGCCTGGAATGAGGGATCCTATAATTCACCCCTCCACTTT

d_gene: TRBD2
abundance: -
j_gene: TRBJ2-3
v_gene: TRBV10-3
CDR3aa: CAISGGGTSTDTQYF
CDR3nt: TGTGCCATCAGTGGGGGAGGGACTAGCACAGATACGCAGTATTTT

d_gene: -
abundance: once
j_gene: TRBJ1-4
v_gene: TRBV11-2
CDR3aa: CASSLGSFNEKLFF
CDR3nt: TGTGCCAGCAGCTTAGGCTCGTTTAATGAAAAACTGTTTTTT

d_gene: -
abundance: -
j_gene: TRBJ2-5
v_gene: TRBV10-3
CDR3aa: CAISEAEGTQYF
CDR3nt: TGTGCCATCAGTGAGGCCGAGGGGACCCAGTACTTC

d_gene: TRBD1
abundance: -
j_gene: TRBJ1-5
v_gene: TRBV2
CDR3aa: CASSESTGANNQPQHF
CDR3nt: TGTGCCAGCAGTGAATCGACAGGGGCTAACAATCAGCCCCAGCATTTT

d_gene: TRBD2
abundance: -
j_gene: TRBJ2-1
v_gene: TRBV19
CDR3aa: CASGTSGSVSYEQFF
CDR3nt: TGTGCCAGCGGGACTAGCGGGAGTGTATCCTATGAGCAGTTCTTC

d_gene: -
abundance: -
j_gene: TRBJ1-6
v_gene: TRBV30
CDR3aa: CAWGPFSYNSPLHF
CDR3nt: TGTGCCTGGGGTCCGTTCTCCTATAATTCACCCCTCCACTTT

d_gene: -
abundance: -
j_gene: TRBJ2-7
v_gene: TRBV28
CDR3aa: CASSLNRDLDNEQYF
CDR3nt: TGTGCCAGCAGTCTAAACCGGGACCTGGACAACGAGCAGTACTTC

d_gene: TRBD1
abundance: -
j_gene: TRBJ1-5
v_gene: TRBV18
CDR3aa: CASSPFQGGSNQPQHF
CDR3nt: TGTGCCAGCTCACCATTCCAGGGGGGTAGCAATCAGCCCCAGCATTTT

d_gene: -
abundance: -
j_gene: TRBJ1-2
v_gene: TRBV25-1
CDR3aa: CASSGPGTLMDYGYTF
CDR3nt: TGTGCCAGCAGTGGCCCCGGGACCCTAATGGACTATGGCTACACCTTC

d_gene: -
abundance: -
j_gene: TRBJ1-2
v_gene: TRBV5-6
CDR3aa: CASSSGDYGYTF
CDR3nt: TGTGCCAGCAGCTCAGGGGACTATGGCTACACCTTC

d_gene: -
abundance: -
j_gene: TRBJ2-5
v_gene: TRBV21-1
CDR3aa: CASSLYPPGTGPRETQYF
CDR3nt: TGTGCCAGCAGCCTATACCCTCCCGGGACAGGACCCAGGGAGACCCAGTACTTC

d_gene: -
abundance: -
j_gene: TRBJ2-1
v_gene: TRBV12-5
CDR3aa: CASTGLNNEQFF
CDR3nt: TGTGCTAGTACCGGACTGAACAATGAGCAGTTCTTC

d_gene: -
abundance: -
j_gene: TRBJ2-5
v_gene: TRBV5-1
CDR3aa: CASSRSTGWRVGTQETQYF
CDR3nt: TGCGCCAGCAGCAGATCGACAGGGTGGAGGGTCGGGACCCAAGAGACCCAGTACTTC

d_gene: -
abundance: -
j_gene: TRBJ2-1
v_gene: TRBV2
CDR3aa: CASSVEDRTYNEQFF
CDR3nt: TGTGCCAGCAGTGTGGAAGACAGGACCTACAATGAGCAGTTCTTC

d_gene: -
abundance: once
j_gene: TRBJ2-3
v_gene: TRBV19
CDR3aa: CASSPRSLATDTQYF
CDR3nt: TGTGCCAGTAGTCCCAGGAGCCTAGCCACAGATACGCAGTATTTT

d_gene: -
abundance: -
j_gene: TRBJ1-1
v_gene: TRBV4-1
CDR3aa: CASRKRDGLNEAFF
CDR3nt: TGCGCCAGCAGAAAAAGGGACGGCCTAAACGAGGCTTTCTTT

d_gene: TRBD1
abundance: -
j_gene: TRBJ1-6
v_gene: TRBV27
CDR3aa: CASSLTGINSPLHF
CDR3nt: TGTGCCAGCAGTTTGACAGGGATAAATTCACCCCTCCACTTT

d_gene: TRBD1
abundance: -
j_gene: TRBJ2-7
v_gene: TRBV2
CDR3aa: CASSHGQGGFSYEQYF
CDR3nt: TGTGCCAGCAGTCACGGACAGGGCGGTTTCTCCTACGAGCAGTACTTC

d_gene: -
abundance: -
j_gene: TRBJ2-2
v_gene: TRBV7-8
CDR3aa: CASSLYSAPNTGELFF
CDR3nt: TGTGCCAGCAGCTTATACTCCGCACCGAACACCGGGGAGCTGTTTTTT

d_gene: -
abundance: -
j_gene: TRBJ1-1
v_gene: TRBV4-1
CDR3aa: CASSTPGIGAEAFF
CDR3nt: TGCGCCAGCAGCACACCAGGGATTGGCGCTGAAGCTTTCTTT

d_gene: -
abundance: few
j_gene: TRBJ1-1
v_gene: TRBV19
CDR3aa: CASSIQTGTEAFF
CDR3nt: TGTGCCAGTAGTATACAAACAGGCACTGAAGCTTTCTTT

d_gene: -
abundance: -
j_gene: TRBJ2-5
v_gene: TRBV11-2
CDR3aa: CASRPRGAGTDPQYF
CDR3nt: TGTGCCAGCAGGCCGAGGGGGGCAGGGACAGATCCCCAGTACTTC

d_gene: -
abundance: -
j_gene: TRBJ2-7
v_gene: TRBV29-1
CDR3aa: CSVLDLSYEQYF
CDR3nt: TGCAGCGTCCTGGACTTATCCTACGAGCAGTACTTC

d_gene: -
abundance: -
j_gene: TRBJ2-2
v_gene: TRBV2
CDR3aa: CASSEGGLGTGELFF
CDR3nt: TGTGCCAGCAGTGAAGGGGGTTTGGGCACCGGGGAGCTGTTTTTT

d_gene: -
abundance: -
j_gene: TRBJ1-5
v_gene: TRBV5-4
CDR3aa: CASSVRGQPQHF
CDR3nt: TGTGCCAGCAGCGTAAGGGGCCAGCCCCAGCATTTT

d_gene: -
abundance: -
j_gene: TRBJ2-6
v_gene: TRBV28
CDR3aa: CASRRDQGAGANVLTF
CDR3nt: TGTGCCAGCAGGAGGGATCAGGGAGCTGGGGCCAACGTCCTGACTTTC

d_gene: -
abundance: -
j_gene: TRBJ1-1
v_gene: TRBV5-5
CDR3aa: CASSHENILVNEAFF
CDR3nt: TGTGCCAGCAGCCATGAAAACATCTTGGTGAATGAAGCTTTCTTT

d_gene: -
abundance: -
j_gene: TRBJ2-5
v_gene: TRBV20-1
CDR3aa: CSERDTKTQYF
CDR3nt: TGCAGTGAGCGGGACACAAAGACCCAGTACTTC

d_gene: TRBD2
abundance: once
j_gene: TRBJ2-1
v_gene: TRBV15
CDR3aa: CATSRGSLAGNNEQFF
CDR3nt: TGTGCCACCAGCAGAGGTTCACTAGCGGGAAACAATGAGCAGTTCTTC

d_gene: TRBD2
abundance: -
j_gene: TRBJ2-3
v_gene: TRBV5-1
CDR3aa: CASSDSSGYTDTQYF
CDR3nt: TGCGCCAGCAGCGATTCTAGCGGGTACACAGATACGCAGTATTTT

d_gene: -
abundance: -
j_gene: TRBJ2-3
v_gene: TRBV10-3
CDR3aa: CALSPELVDTQYF
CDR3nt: TGTGCCCTCAGCCCGGAGCTAGTAGATACGCAGTATTTT

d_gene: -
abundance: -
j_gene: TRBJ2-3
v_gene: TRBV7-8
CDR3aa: CASSLRDTDTQYF
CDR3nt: TGTGCCAGCAGCTTGAGGGACACAGATACGCAGTATTTT

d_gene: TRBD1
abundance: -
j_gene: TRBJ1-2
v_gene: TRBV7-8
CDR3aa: CASSPRQGVSNYGYTF
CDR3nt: TGTGCCAGCAGCCCACGCCAGGGGGTTTCGAACTATGGCTACACCTTC

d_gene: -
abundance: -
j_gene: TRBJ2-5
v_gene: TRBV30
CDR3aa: CAWSVLRTQYF
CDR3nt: TGTGCCTGGAGTGTACTCCGGACCCAGTACTTC